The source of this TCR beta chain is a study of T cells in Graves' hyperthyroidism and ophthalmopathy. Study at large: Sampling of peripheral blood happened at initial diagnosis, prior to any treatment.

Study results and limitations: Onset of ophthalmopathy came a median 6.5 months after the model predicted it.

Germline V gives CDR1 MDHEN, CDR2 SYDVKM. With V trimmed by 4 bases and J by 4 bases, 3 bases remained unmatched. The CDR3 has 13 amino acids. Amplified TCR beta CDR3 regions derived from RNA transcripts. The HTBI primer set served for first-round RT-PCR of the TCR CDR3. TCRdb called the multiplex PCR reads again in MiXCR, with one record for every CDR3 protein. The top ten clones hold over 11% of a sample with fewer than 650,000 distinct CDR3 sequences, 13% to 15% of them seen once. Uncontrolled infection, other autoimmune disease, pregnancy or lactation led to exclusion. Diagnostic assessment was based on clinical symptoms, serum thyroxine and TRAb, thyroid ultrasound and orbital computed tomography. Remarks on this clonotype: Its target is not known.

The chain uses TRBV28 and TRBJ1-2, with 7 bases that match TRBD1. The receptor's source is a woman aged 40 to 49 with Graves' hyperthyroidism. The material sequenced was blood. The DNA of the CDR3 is TGTGCCAGCAGTTCACCAGGGGGCTATGGCTACACCTTC. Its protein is CASSSPGGYGYTF.